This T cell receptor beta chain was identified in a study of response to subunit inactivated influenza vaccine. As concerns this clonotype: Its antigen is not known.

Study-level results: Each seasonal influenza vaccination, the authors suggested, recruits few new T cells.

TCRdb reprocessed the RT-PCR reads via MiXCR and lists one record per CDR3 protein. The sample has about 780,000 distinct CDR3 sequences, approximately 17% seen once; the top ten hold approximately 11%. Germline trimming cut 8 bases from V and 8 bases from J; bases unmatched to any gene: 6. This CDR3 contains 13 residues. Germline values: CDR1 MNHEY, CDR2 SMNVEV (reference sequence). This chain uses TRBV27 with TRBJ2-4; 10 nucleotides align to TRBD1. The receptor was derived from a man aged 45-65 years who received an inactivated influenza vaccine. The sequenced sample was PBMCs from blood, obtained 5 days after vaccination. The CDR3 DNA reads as TGTGCCAGCGCCCGGACAGGGGGGGACATTCAGTACTTC. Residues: CASARTGGDIQYF.